This T cell receptor (beta chain) was profiled in a study of neoadjuvant nivolumab and ipilimumab in lung cancer. Only one count was recorded for this clone. Repertoires were generated with immunoSEQ multiplex PCR, while TCRdb's copy carries only in-frame clones and drops some. Of over 25,000 clones in the sample, approximately 92% were seen once. The sample consisted of peripheral blood, taken after neoadjuvant nivolumab, alone or with ipilimumab, at or shortly before surgery. The TCR was taken from an adult with non-small cell lung cancer.

The CDR3 sequence: CASSYSGAGGYTF. CDR3 in DNA: TGTGCCAGCAGTTACTCAGGGGCGGGTGGCTACACCTTC. This chain joins TRBV6-5 and TRBJ1-2, with a weak D call TRBD1 (5 bases). The CDR3 spans 13 residues. The germline gives CDR1 MNHEY, CDR2 SVGAGI. V was pared by 0 bases and J by 7 bases, with 9 bases between.